The rows below give T cell receptor beta chains drawn from one sample of a study of OX40 agonist ivuxolimab in advanced cancers. Using immunoSEQ multiplex PCR, the repertoire was profiled, and TCRdb retains in-frame clones only, with some absent. The sample shows approximately 74,000 clones, almost 90% of them seen only once. The specimen comprised CD4+ or CD8+ T cells sorted from blood, sampled in a trial of the OX40 agonist ivuxolimab. These receptors came from an adult with an advanced solid tumor such as melanoma, head and neck, liver or kidney cancer. Both conserved end residues are part of each CDR3. The D gene is left open where the match is weak. Clone size is not always given. Where it is, it says once, few, many or a class for expanded clones.

size	V	D	J	CDR3	DNA
NA	TRBV5-8	NA	TRBJ1-2	CASSRETNYGYTF	TGTGCCAGCAGCCGGGAGACCAACTATGGCTACACCTTC
NA	TRBV7-8	TRBD1	TRBJ2-7	CASSLQGDIYEQYF	TGTGCCAGCAGTTTACAGGGGGACATCTACGAGCAGTACTTC
NA	TRBV10-3	TRBD2	TRBJ2-5	CAHSAGAGRETQYF	TGTGCCCACTCTGCGGGAGCAGGGAGGGAGACCCAGTACTTC
NA	TRBV28	NA	TRBJ1-5	CASSLISMGGQPQHF	TGTGCCAGCAGTTTGATATCAATGGGGGGCCAGCCCCAGCATTTT
NA	TRBV28	NA	TRBJ2-7	CASSLQGSYEQYF	TGTGCCAGCAGTTTGCAGGGATCCTACGAGCAGTACTTC
NA	TRBV30	NA	TRBJ1-1	CALKDSTEAFF	TGTGCCTTGAAGGATAGCACTGAAGCTTTCTTT
NA	TRBV10-1	TRBD1	TRBJ2-7	CASSEDRGSYEQYF	TGCGCCAGCAGTGAGGACAGGGGGTCCTACGAGCAGTACTTC
NA	TRBV7-2	NA	TRBJ1-2	CASSTVVGADYGYTF	TGTGCCAGCAGCACAGTCGTCGGGGCTGACTATGGCTACACCTTC
NA	TRBV7-6	TRBD2	TRBJ2-7	CASSLGTSGSPYEQYF	TGTGCCAGCAGCTTAGGGACTAGCGGGAGTCCCTACGAGCAGTACTTC
NA	TRBV23-1	NA	TRBJ2-6	CASSQAKGGLGANVLTF	TGCGCCAGCAGTCAAGCTAAGGGGGGGCTTGGGGCCAACGTCCTGACTTTC
NA	TRBV11-2	NA	TRBJ2-7	CASSPSSSGEQYF	TGTGCCAGCAGCCCTTCGAGTTCCGGCGAGCAGTACTTC
NA	TRBV4-2	NA	TRBJ2-7	CASSQRDGAYEQYF	TGTGCCAGCAGCCAACGGGACGGTGCCTACGAGCAGTACTTC
NA	TRBV7-9	NA	TRBJ1-1	CASSLESRASEAFF	TGTGCCAGCAGCTTAGAGTCTCGGGCTAGTGAAGCTTTCTTT
NA	TRBV7-9	NA	TRBJ1-3	CASSLGPPESGNTIYF	TGTGCCAGCAGCTTGGGGCCCCCAGAGTCTGGAAACACCATATATTTT
NA	TRBV20-1	NA	TRBJ1-1	CSATGSTEAFF	TGCAGTGCTACTGGGAGCACTGAAGCTTTCTTT
NA	TRBV5-1	NA	TRBJ2-7	CASSLAGSVRTYEQYF	TGCGCCAGCAGCTTGGCCGGTTCGGTACGGACCTACGAGCAGTACTTC
once	TRBV10-2	NA	TRBJ2-2	CASSRDRNTGELFF	TGCGCCAGCAGCCGCGACAGGAACACCGGGGAGCTGTTTTTT
NA	TRBV29-1	NA	TRBJ2-5	CSVEGTGETQYF	TGCAGCGTTGAAGGAACCGGGGAGACCCAGTACTTC
NA	TRBV6-5	TRBD1	TRBJ2-1	CASNPGTGGRNEQFF	TGTGCCAGCAACCCCGGGACAGGGGGCAGAAATGAGCAGTTCTTC
NA	TRBV19	NA	TRBJ1-4	CASKGLSNEKLFF	TGTGCCAGTAAAGGCTTATCAAATGAAAAACTGTTTTTT
NA	TRBV19	TRBD1	TRBJ2-3	CATLDRSTDTQYF	TGTGCCACCTTGGACAGGAGCACAGATACGCAGTATTTT
once	TRBV5-6	NA	TRBJ2-2	CASSLDRITGELFF	TGTGCCAGCAGCTTGGACAGAATCACCGGGGAGCTGTTTTTT
NA	TRBV9	NA	TRBJ2-1	CASSVDGQSYNEQFF	TGTGCCAGCAGCGTAGATGGACAATCCTACAATGAGCAGTTCTTC
NA	TRBV12-2	NA	TRBJ2-5	CASRTLRGARKTQYF	TGTGCAAGTCGCACTCTTCGGGGGGCCCGGAAGACCCAGTACTTC
NA	TRBV4-1	NA	TRBJ2-1	CASSQDRTPGGQFF	TGCGCCAGCAGCCAAGATCGGACTCCCGGGGGGCAGTTCTTC
NA	TRBV2	NA	TRBJ2-6	CATGDSGANVLTF	TGTGCCACCGGGGACTCTGGGGCCAACGTCCTGACTTTC
NA	TRBV7-8	NA	TRBJ1-6	CASSFGENSPLHF	TGTGCCAGCAGCTTTGGGGAGAATTCACCCCTCCACTTT
NA	TRBV5-1	NA	TRBJ1-4	CASSPPGGSDEKLFF	TGCGCCAGCAGCCCTCCGGGGGGCTCAGATGAAAAACTGTTTTTT
NA	TRBV19	NA	TRBJ1-1	CASSTPGGRGVNTEAFF	TGTGCCAGTAGTACCCCTGGCGGGAGGGGAGTGAACACTGAAGCTTTCTTT